This TCR beta chain was retrieved from a study of a mutant IDH1 vaccine in newly diagnosed glioma. About the study: Sex among treated patients split about 60% male, about 40% female; mean age was roughly 40 years. Prior therapy was radiotherapy, temozolomide, or both; most received both.

Using immunoSEQ multiplex PCR, the repertoire was profiled, and TCRdb retains in-frame clones only, with some absent. The table records about 21,000 clones, over 75% of them present only once. The CDR3 runs to 14 residues. V lost 0 bases, J lost 2 bases, and 6 bases lay in between. Germline CDR1 PRHDT, CDR2 FYEKMQ (reference sequence). Indicated time point: baseline, week 1 (first vaccination visit). Treatment here: pre-vaccination baseline after standard-of-care therapy. New WHO grade 3 or 4 IDH1-mutant, ATRX-lost astrocytomas were present in all donors. The source is a man in his forties or fifties with glioma. Here the sequenced sample was PBMCs, taken from a glioma patient treated with radiotherapy, temozolomide or both. The rearrangement joins TRBV13 to TRBJ2-3, with no clear D. The CDR3: CASSLGGVTDTQYF. For the CDR3, the DNA is TGTGCCAGCAGCTTAGGAGGTGTCACAGATACGCAGTATTTT.